These T cell receptor beta chains were read from a single sample in a study of blood T cell repertoires in COVID-19. Measured with immunoSEQ multiplex PCR; TCRdb has only the in-frame clones, and not every one. The repertoire holds about 140,000 clones, with 85% as singletons. The sample consisted of peripheral blood. These receptors were collected from a man between 50 and 59 years old with acute or convalescent COVID-19. Both conserved end residues are part of each CDR3. Each record gives: clone size, D gene, J gene, V gene, CDR3 DNA, CDR3 protein. A D gene is named only where the DNA matches it firmly. Size is omitted from some rows. Given values are once, few, many or a class for expanded clones.

NA	TRBD1	TRBJ2-5	TRBV25-1	TGTGCCAGCCTTCTCGACAGGGGTTTGTTAGAGACCCAGTACTTC	CASLLDRGLLETQYF
NA	NA	TRBJ1-4	TRBV12-3/TRBV12-4	TGTGCCAGCAGTTTTTTCGGGTCTGAAAAACTGTTTTTT	CASSFFGSEKLFF
NA	NA	TRBJ1-4	TRBV28	TGTGCCAGTCAATCCGCCCAGGGGCGAGGAGCTGGAAAACTGTTTTTT	CASQSAQGRGAGKLFF
few	NA	TRBJ2-5	TRBV5-8	TGTGCCAGCAGCTTGTCCGACCCCCGGGCCCAGTACTTC	CASSLSDPRAQYF
NA	TRBD2	TRBJ2-3	TRBV2	TGTGCCAGCAGACGTTTACTAGCGGGAGTAACAGATACGCAGTATTTT	CASRRLLAGVTDTQYF
NA	TRBD2	TRBJ2-1	TRBV9	TGTGCCAGCAGCGTCAGCGGGGCAGACAATGAGCAGTTCTTC	CASSVSGADNEQFF
NA	NA	TRBJ1-1	TRBV6-2/TRBV6-3	TGTGCCAGCAGTTACCCGGGGCAGGGGATATGGGGCACTGAAGCTTTCTTT	CASSYPGQGIWGTEAFF
NA	TRBD2	TRBJ2-7	TRBV11-2	TGTGCCAGCAGCCCCGGGACTAGCGGTACCTACGAGCAGTACTTC	CASSPGTSGTYEQYF
NA	NA	TRBJ2-3	TRBV6-5	TGTGCCAGCAGCCCGACAGATACGCAGTATTTT	CASSPTDTQYF
NA	NA	TRBJ1-1	TRBV6-2/TRBV6-3	TGTGCCAGCAGTTACTATCAGGTTGTCCCTGAAGCTTTCTTT	CASSYYQVVPEAFF
NA	NA	TRBJ1-1	TRBV4-1	TGCGCCAGCAGCCTTGGGGGCGAGACTGAAGCTTTCTTT	CASSLGGETEAFF
NA	NA	TRBJ2-3	TRBV24-1	TGTGCCACCAGCGACAGGTTTGGCACAGATACGCAGTATTTT	CATSDRFGTDTQYF
NA	NA	TRBJ2-2	TRBV11-2	TGTGCCAGCAGCAGAATCCCCGGGGGCGGGAGCCCGAACACCGGGGAGCTGTTTTTT	CASSRIPGGGSPNTGELFF
NA	NA	TRBJ1-5	TRBV15	TGTGCCACCGCCCTCGATGAAACAGGAGACAATCAGCCCCAGCATTTT	CATALDETGDNQPQHF
NA	NA	TRBJ1-1	TRBV27	TGTGCCAGCAGAGACCTGGGACTTTCTGCTTTCTTT	CASRDLGLSAFF
NA	TRBD1	TRBJ1-1	TRBV10-1	TGCGCCAGCAGTGGGACCGGCGGACAGGGCAACACTGAAGCTTTCTTT	CASSGTGGQGNTEAFF
once	NA	TRBJ1-1	TRBV19	TGTGCCAGTAGTGTACCACCGGGGCCAACCTGGAGGGGAGCTTTCTTT	CASSVPPGPTWRGAFF
NA	TRBD1	TRBJ1-3	TRBV11-1	TGTGCCAGCAGCTCGTCTACAGGGGTTGGAAACACCATATATTTT	CASSSSTGVGNTIYF
NA	NA	TRBJ1-1	TRBV6-1	TGTGCCAGCAGGGAATTTTCTGGGGGGAATCGTGGCACTGAAGCTTTCTTT	CASREFSGGNRGTEAFF
NA	TRBD1	TRBJ1-2	TRBV23-1	TGCGCCAGCAGTCAGGGGGACAGGAGGGGCTACACCTTC	CASSQGDRRGYTF
once	TRBD1	TRBJ1-1	TRBV12-5	TGTGCTAGTGGTTTGGTGAGCCCGGGACAGGGACAAGCTTTCTTT	CASGLVSPGQGQAFF
few	NA	TRBJ1-1	TRBV3-1/TRBV3-2	TGTGCCAGCAGCCACAGGAGCGGGAACACTGAAGCTTTCTTT	CASSHRSGNTEAFF
NA	TRBD1	TRBJ1-2	TRBV5-1	TGCGCCAGCAGCCAGATGGGACAGGGGGCACCTGGCTACACCTTC	CASSQMGQGAPGYTF
NA	TRBD1	TRBJ1-5	TRBV12-5	TGTGCTAGTGGGACAGGGGGCACTGAGCCCCAGCATTTT	CASGTGGTEPQHF
NA	NA	TRBJ1-1	TRBV14	TGTGCCAGCAGCAAAAACAGTGTTAGAGCTTTCTTT	CASSKNSVRAFF
NA	NA	TRBJ1-1	TRBV4-1	TGCGCCAGCAGCCAAGGGGCGGACAGTGAAGCTTTCTTT	CASSQGADSEAFF
NA	NA	TRBJ1-6	TRBV28	TGTGCCAGCAGTCTGACCCCCGGAGGTAATTCACCCCTCCACTTT	CASSLTPGGNSPLHF
NA	NA	TRBJ2-5	TRBV13	TGTGCCAGCAGCTCGACAGGGGAGGGAGAGACCCAGTACTTC	CASSSTGEGETQYF
NA	NA	TRBJ1-2	TRBV10-3	TGTGCCATCTGTGAGGGCGGGGGTGGCTATGGCTACACCTTC	CAICEGGGGYGYTF
NA	NA	TRBJ2-7	TRBV5-4	TGTGCCAGCAGCTTCTCCGGGACTGGCAATTTCTACGAGCAGTACTTC	CASSFSGTGNFYEQYF
NA	NA	TRBJ2-1	TRBV6-5	TGTGCCAGCAGACCTCTAGTGGCCGGGAAGAATGAGCAGTTCTTC	CASRPLVAGKNEQFF
NA	NA	TRBJ1-5	TRBV6-6	TGTGCCAGCAGTTACCGAAGACGGGGAGCGGGCCAGCCCCAGCATTTT	CASSYRRRGAGQPQHF
NA	NA	TRBJ2-7	TRBV9	TGTGCCAGCAGCGTAGGAGAAACGGGGATTTACGAGCAGTACTTC	CASSVGETGIYEQYF
NA	TRBD2	TRBJ2-2	TRBV4-2	TGTGCCAGCAGCCACGGGGCTAGCGGGGGGGAAGACACCGGGGAGCTGTTTTTT	CASSHGASGGEDTGELFF
NA	TRBD1	TRBJ2-7	TRBV19	TGTGCCAGTAGTAACAGGGGCTACGAGCAGTACTTC	CASSNRGYEQYF
NA	TRBD1	TRBJ1-4	TRBV18	TGTGCCAGCTCACCCTCCGGGACAGGTTTTGGAAAACTGTTTTTT	CASSPSGTGFGKLFF
few	NA	TRBJ1-2	TRBV30	TGTGCCTGGAGTGGGCGCGGGGCCCATGGCTACACCTTC	CAWSGRGAHGYTF
NA	NA	TRBJ1-1	TRBV5-1	TGCGCCAGCAGTGAGATCAACACTGAAGCTTTCTTT	CASSEINTEAFF
few	NA	TRBJ2-2	TRBV19	TGTGCCACTCAGCCTAGCAGGGGTAACACCGGGGAGCTGTTTTTT	CATQPSRGNTGELFF
NA	NA	TRBJ1-1	TRBV5-4	TGTGCCAGCAGCTTGGTTGGGGTCGGGGACACTGAAGCTTTCTTT	CASSLVGVGDTEAFF
NA	NA	TRBJ1-2	TRBV27	TGTGCCAGCAGTCCCGACAGAGTCTATGGCTACACCTTC	CASSPDRVYGYTF
NA	NA	TRBJ2-3	TRBV3-1/TRBV3-2	TGTGCCAGCAGCCAGCGGGACTCCTACCCGTACGATACGCAGTATTTT	CASSQRDSYPYDTQYF
NA	NA	TRBJ1-1	TRBV5-1	TGCGCCAGCAGCTTGAATCGGGCAGGGCCCACTGAAGCTTTCTTT	CASSLNRAGPTEAFF
NA	TRBD1	TRBJ1-3	TRBV5-4	TGTGCCAGCAGCTTAGGGACAGGGGCCGCCGGAAACACCATATATTTT	CASSLGTGAAGNTIYF
NA	NA	TRBJ2-3	TRBV7-2	TGTGCCAGCAGCTTAAGTGGGGCTGGCACAGATACGCAGTATTTT	CASSLSGAGTDTQYF